Reported below is one T cell receptor (beta chain). Its specific antigen is unknown. Base-call qualities are not available, and no considerably larger clone is one nucleotide away. This sample was taken from a study of blood T cell repertoires in COVID-19 (dated by TCRdb to about 2020). Study-wide context: The collaborator samples originated in the United States, Italy and Spain and spanned the acute and convalescent phases of COVID-19. The repertoires were released in a freely available public database meant as a resource for research on the immune response to SARS-CoV-2. Sample metadata almost always included a de-identified subject ID, COVID-19 status, age in years and sex. The material from the prospective study consisted of cDNA or gDNA derived from T cells, B-cell-depleted T cells, or PBMCs. Where available, HLA class I and class II types were obtained from metadata supplied by the sample provider rather than from assay-based typing. Samples were obtained from the ongoing ImmuneRACE study (first 160 participants) and from about 1,300 subjects provided by 6 global collaborators. Subjects who had been exposed to COVID-19, were actively infected with it, or had recovered from it provided the deeply sampled blood TCRbeta repertoires that made up the dataset. The full study reports these points: How much clinical and demographic metadata was included differed by source and by participant, and the metadata was provided uncurated.

TCRbeta CDR3 regions were amplified from genomic DNA by means of the immunoSEQ Assay, a bias-controlled multiplex PCR. The authors processed their data as follows. The number of nucleated cells in each sample was estimated from the amplification of reference gene primers within the assay. To quantify the absolute abundance of each unique TCRbeta CDR3 rearrangement, sequence reads were collapsed and filtered. For each sample, productive Simpson clonality was calculated by taking the square root of Simpson's diversity index across productive rearrangements. As stored in TCRdb, this immuneACCESS dataset retains in-frame rearrangements with V and J assigned. A fraction of the clones does not appear; measured against another copy, unresolved V genes explain less than half of the discrepancy, and the remainder lacks a known reason. V, J and clone size are taken as reported in that table, and D and trimming were inferred from the DNA itself. This sample gives around 250,000 clones in total; roughly 84% of them show up just once. Of the sample, under 8% is held by the ten largest clones.

Enrolling through a virtual design, the prospective study's participants ranged in age from roughly 18 to 95 years and lived across 24 United States geographic areas. In the prospective study, cohorts were assigned on the basis of participant-reported clinical history obtained from a screening survey and a study questionnaire. A participant counted as exposed if, within 2 weeks of entering the study, that participant had been in contact with someone who had a PCR-confirmed or clinician-diagnosed COVID-19 case. In the prospective study, whole blood, serum and a nasopharyngeal or oropharyngeal swab were collected from each participant by mobile phlebotomists. Over an approximately 2-month period, participants in the prospective study had the option of providing additional blood draws and questionnaires. Before DNA extraction, prospective study blood samples were shipped either frozen or at room temperature.

CDR1 and CDR2 (ENHRY, SYGVKD) derive from the germline V gene. Relative to germline, V is 3 bases shorter and J is 3 bases shorter, with 15 bases between their ends. CDR3 length: 16 amino acids, cysteine to phenylalanine. Only the CDR3 region is kept as DNA, spanning 48 bases read in frame from base 1. The material sequenced was PBMCs or T cells enriched from blood (not recorded which). The chain is assembled from TRBV10-3 and TRBJ1-5; matching of 6 bases hints at TRBD1 as the D gene. The clonotype comes from a woman between 50 and 59 years old who had been exposed to COVID-19. The CDR3 corresponds to CAISDPARGYNQPQHF. The nucleotides are TGTGCCATCAGTGACCCGGCCAGGGGCTACAATCAGCCCCAGCATTTT.